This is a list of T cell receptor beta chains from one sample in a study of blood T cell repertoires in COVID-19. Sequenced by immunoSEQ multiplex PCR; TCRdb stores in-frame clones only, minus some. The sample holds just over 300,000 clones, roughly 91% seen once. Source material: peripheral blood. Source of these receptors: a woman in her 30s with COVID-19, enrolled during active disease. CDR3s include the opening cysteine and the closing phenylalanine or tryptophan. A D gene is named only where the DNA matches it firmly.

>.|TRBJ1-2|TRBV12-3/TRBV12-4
TGTGCCAGCAGCGGCGGGTACTATGGCTACACCTTC
CASSGGYYGYTF
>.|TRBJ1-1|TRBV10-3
TGTGCCATCGGGAGAGACGCGAACACTGAAGCTTTCTTT
CAIGRDANTEAFF
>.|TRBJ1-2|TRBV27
TGTGCCAGCAGTTTATCCGAGGGGGGGGGCGTCGGCTACACCTTC
CASSLSEGGGVGYTF
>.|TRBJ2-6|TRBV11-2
TGTGCCAGCAGCCCCCGGACACCCTCTGGGGCCAACGTCCTGACTTTC
CASSPRTPSGANVLTF
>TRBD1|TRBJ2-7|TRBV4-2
TGTGCCAGCAGCCCCACCGGGACAGGGCCCCAGCCCTACGAGCAGTACTTC
CASSPTGTGPQPYEQYF
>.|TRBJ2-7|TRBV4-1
TGCGCCAGCAGCCAAGAAACAGGGTGGTACGAGCAGTACTTC
CASSQETGWYEQYF
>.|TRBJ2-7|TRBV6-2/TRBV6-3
TGTGCCAGCAGTTACGGAGCGGTCGAGCAGTACTTC
CASSYGAVEQYF
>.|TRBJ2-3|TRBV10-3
TGTGCCATCCTTATTTCGGGGGGCCGGGATCTGTGGGGTACAGGAGATACGCAGTATTTT
CAILISGGRDLWGTGDTQYF
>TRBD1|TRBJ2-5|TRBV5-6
TGTGCCAGCAGCGTGACAGGGTTAGGGACCCAGTACTTC
CASSVTGLGTQYF
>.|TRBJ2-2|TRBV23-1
TGCGCCAGCAGTCAACCCCCGGGGGGCCACACCGGGGAGCTGTTTTTT
CASSQPPGGHTGELFF
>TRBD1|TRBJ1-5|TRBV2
TGTGCCAGCAGTCTCCACAGGGGAAGGGATCAGCCCCAGCATTTT
CASSLHRGRDQPQHF
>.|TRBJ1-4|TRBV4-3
TGCGCCAGCAGCCAAGAACAAGGGGGTGAAAAACTGTTTTTT
CASSQEQGGEKLFF
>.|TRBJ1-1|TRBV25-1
TGTGCCAGCAGTGAATGGCGGGGGGATGAAGCTTTCTTT
CASSEWRGDEAFF
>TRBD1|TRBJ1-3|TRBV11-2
TGTGCCAGCAGCCTCCAACAGGGGGTAGCTGGAAACACCATATATTTT
CASSLQQGVAGNTIYF
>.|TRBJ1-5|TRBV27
TGTGCCAGCAATCCCGGAGGGGCTAGCAATCAGCCCCAGCATTTT
CASNPGGASNQPQHF
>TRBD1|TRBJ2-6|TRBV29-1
TGCAGCGTCACCGGGACAGGTCCTTCTGGGGCCAACGTCCTGACTTTC
CSVTGTGPSGANVLTF
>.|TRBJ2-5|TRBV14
TGTGCCAGCAGCCCAGGAACGAGCCGGGCAGGGGAGACCCAGTACTTC
CASSPGTSRAGETQYF
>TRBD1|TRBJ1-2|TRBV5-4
TGTGCCAGCAGCCCCGGGACAGGGGGCTTCTATGGCTACACCTTC
CASSPGTGGFYGYTF
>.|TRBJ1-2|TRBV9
TGTGCCAGCAGCTCCGACAGAAATGGCTACACCTTC
CASSSDRNGYTF
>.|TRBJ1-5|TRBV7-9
TGTGCCAGCAGCTTAGGAGGAGAGGATAGCAATCAGCCCCAGCATTTT
CASSLGGEDSNQPQHF
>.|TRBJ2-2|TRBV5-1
TGCGCCAGCAGCTTGGCCAGAACGAACACCGGGGAGCTGTTTTTT
CASSLARTNTGELFF
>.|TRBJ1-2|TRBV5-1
TGCGCCAGCAGCTTGGAAGTCAGCTATGGCTACACCTTC
CASSLEVSYGYTF
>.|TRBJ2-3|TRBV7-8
TGTGCCAGCAGCTTACTAGTTACCAGAGATACGCAGTATTTT
CASSLLVTRDTQYF